This TCR beta chain was identified in a study of CD8+CD57+ T cells in acquired aplastic anemia. On the study more broadly: Across the sorted CD4+ and CD8+ cells, DNA amounts averaged 3.2 ug.

It was patients with CD8+CD57+ cell expansion by flow cytometry who were chosen for sequencing. No therapy had been given to the patients at the time of blood sampling. General study findings and limits: It was found that under 30 CD8+ CDR3 sequences were shared between patients and controls.

CDR3 size: 15 residues. J was trimmed by 4 bases and V by 5 bases; bases with no gene match: 5. Per the germline V gene, CDR1 is LNHDA and CDR2 is SQIVND (reference sequence). This clonotype was counted many times. The antigen is not known. Genomic DNA provided the template from which TCR beta VDJ and CDR3 profiles were obtained. MiXCR, applied by TCRdb to the reads, yields one record per CDR3 protein. The data contain under 200,000 distinct CDR3 sequences, less than 50% of them singletons. The chain has TRBV19 and TRBJ1-4, with 9 bases aligning to TRBD1. The sequenced sample was sorted CD4+, CD8+, or CD8+CD57+ T cells (not recorded which) from PBMCs. This clonotype originated in a human donor with aplastic anemia. The DNA of the CDR3 is TGTGCCAGTAGTCCACTGGGACAGGGTAATGAAAAACTGTTTTTT. Encoded protein: CASSPLGQGNEKLFF.